The clone carrying this T cell receptor beta chain has just one count. Study processing details: Estimated nucleated cell counts came from reference gene primer amplification. The repertoire was sequenced with immunoSEQ multiplex PCR; TCRdb's copy has only in-frame clones and lacks some. The DNA was the basis for D and trimming; V, J and clone size are from that table. The profile covers over 80,000 clones, with approximately 90% appearing a single time and approximately 9.3% taken by the ten largest. This CDR3 has 13 residues. Trimming removed 5 bases from V and 1 base from J, with 8 bases in between. The germline CDR1 and CDR2 sequences are MDHEN and SYDVKM. The entry originates in a study of blood T cell repertoires in COVID-19.

The chain joins TRBV28 to TRBJ1-1; D is unclear. The sample was peripheral blood. The receptor was derived from a man aged 50 to 59 with acute or convalescent COVID-19. CDR3 loop: CASSRDPNTEAFF. CDR3 DNA: TGTGCCAGCAGTCGGGATCCGAACACTGAAGCTTTCTTT. The full variable domain, completed using reference TRBV28 and TRBJ1-1, is DVKVTQSSRYLVKRTGEKVFLECVQDMDHENMFWYRQDPGLGLRLIYFSYDVKMKEKGDIPEGYSVSREKKERFSLILESASTNQTSMYLCASSRDPNTEAFFGQGTRLTVV.